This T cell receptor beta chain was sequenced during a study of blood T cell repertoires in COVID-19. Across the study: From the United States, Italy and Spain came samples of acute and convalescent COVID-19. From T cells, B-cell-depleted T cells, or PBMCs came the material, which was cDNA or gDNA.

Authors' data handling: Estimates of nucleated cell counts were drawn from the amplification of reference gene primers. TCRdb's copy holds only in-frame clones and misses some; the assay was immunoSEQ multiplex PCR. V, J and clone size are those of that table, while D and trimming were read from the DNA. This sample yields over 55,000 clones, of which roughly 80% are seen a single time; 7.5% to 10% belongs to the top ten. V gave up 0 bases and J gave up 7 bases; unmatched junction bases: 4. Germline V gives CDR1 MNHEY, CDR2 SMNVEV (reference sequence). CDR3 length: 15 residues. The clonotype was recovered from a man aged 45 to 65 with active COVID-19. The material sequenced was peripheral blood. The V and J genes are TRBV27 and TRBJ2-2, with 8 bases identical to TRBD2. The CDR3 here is CASSLSGGRNGELFF. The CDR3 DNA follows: TGTGCCAGCAGTTTATCAGGCGGGAGGAACGGGGAGCTGTTTTTT.